Listed here are 18 T cell receptor beta chains from one sample, sequenced in a study of molecular identifiers for immune sequencing clone quantification. One entry per CDR3 protein, called by TCRdb with MiXCR from the PCR reads. Here the sample spans approximately 670,000 distinct CDR3 sequences, less than 20% being singletons. What was sequenced was naive CD8+ T cells from blood, with Jurkat cell RNA spiked in. Subset reported: FACS-sorted CD8+CD4-CCR7+CD45RA+ naive T cells. The receptors were sampled from a human donor in good health. Some libraries in this study had Jurkat cell RNA spiked in.

In its sample, this clonotype was seen many times. J is TRBJ2-7 and V is TRBV29-1; D may be TRBD1 or TRBD2 (5 bases each). Trimming removed 7 bases from V and 2 bases from J, with 9 bases in between. Germline V gene data show CDR1 as SQVTM and CDR2 as ANQGSEA. The CDR3 runs 11 residues. This CDR3 is CSARDAYEQYF. The CDR3 coding sequence is TGCAGCGCCAGGGACGCCTACGAGCAGTACTTC.

The chain employs TRBV5-3 and TRBJ1-2; tentatively, D is TRBD1 (5 bases). TRBV5-3 is an open reading frame, and its role is uncertain. The V end was cut by 8 bases, the J end by 6 bases, with 26 bases between. This CDR3 comprises 16 residues. The CDR3 DNA reads TGTGCCAGCAGCCACACCGCGACAGCCACAAACCATGGCTACACCTTC. It specifies CASSHTATATNHGYTF.

This clonotype was found once. A clone one base away is much larger, so this may be a read error. The chain uses TRBV13 and TRBJ2-2; D ambiguous. This CDR3 has 13 residues. V was pared by 4 bases and J by 6 bases, with 9 bases between. Germline V CDR1 and CDR2: PRHDT, FYEKMQ (reference sequence). CDR3 protein: CASSSARAGELFF. CDR3 nucleotides: TGTGCCAGCAGCTCCGCGAGAGCCGGGGAGCTGTTTTTT. Drawing the rest from reference TRBV13 and TRBJ2-2, the complete variable domain is AAGVIQSPRHLIKEKRETATLKCYPIPRHDTVYWYQQGPGQDPQFLISFYEKMQSDKGSIPDRFSAQQFSDYHSELNMSSLELGDSALYFCASSSARAGELFFGEGSRLTVL.

This clonotype showed up just a few times. The rearrangement uses TRBV2 and TRBJ1-5, with unresolved D. This CDR3 is built from 17 residues. V was cut by 6 bases and J by 0 bases, with 18 bases left in between. Germline V gene lookup returns CDR1 SNHLY and CDR2 FYNNEI. The DNA of the CDR3 is TGTGCCAGCAGCCCAACGGGTACAACCTATAGCAATCAGCCCCAGCATTTT. The encoded protein is CASSPTGTTYSNQPQHF.

Comments on this clonotype: A much more abundant neighbour one base away suggests this may be a read error. The chain uses TRBV9 and TRBJ2-3; 10 bases agree with TRBD2. The V gene's germline CDR1 is SGDLS and CDR2 YYNGEE. The CDR3 consists of 16 residues. Losses at the gene ends were 4 bases for V and 3 bases for J; bases not matched to a gene: 8. DNA for the CDR3: TGTGCCAGCAGCTTACGGACTAGCGGAGTAACAGATACGCAGTATTTT. Its protein is CASSLRTSGVTDTQYF.

This clonotype was counted at least ten times. The rearrangement joins TRBV7-9 to TRBJ1-1, with D possibly TRBD1 on 5 matching bases. The CDR3 contains 15 residues. V dropped 0 bases and J dropped 4 bases, with 12 bases sitting between them. Germline CDR1 SEHNR, CDR2 FQNEAQ (reference sequence). The CDR3 region has the DNA TGTGCCAGCAGCTTAGCGCAAGGAGGGGTCACTGAAGCTTTCTTT. Translating gives CASSLAQGGVTEAFF.

There are many counts of this clonotype. The rearrangement uses TRBV2 and TRBJ1-3, with 12 nucleotides matching TRBD1. The trim removed 2 bases at V and 5 bases at J, leaving 7 bases unmatched. Germline CDR1 SNHLY, CDR2 FYNNEI. The CDR3 sequence is 17 residues long. The CDR3 nucleotides read TGTGCCAGCAGTGAACTCCGCCGGGACAGGGGGCGAAACACCATATATTTT. As protein: CASSELRRDRGRNTIYF.

This clonotype has ten or more counts. The CDR3 loop reads CASSNGQKSYEQYF. The CDR3 region has the DNA TGTGCCAGTAGTAATGGACAGAAATCCTACGAGCAGTACTTC. The genes are TRBV19 and TRBJ2-7; TRBD1 might be the D (6 bases). This CDR3 contains 14 residues. V lost 4 bases, J lost 1 base, and 11 bases lay in between. Germline V gene sequence: CDR1 LNHDA, CDR2 SQIVND (reference sequence).

This clonotype was seen ten or more times. CDR3 DNA: TGTGCCAGCAGTTACGCGAGGGGGGAAGGCGGCTACGAGCAGTACTTC. It yields the protein CASSYARGEGGYEQYF. The chain employs TRBV6-6 and TRBJ2-7; D is tentatively TRBD1 or TRBD2 (6 bases each). The germline V gene has CDR1 MNHNY and CDR2 SVGAGI (reference sequence). The CDR3 runs 16 residues. Trimming took off 2 bases at V and 3 bases at J, with 17 bases between the two ends.

As regards this clonotype: A much larger clone differs from this one at a single base, so this may be a read error. V is TRBV19 and J is TRBJ2-1; D is unclear. The CDR3 is 12 residues long. V was trimmed by 1 base and J by 9 bases, leaving 7 bases between them. The germline CDR1 and CDR2 sequences are LNHDA and SQIVND (reference sequence). The CDR3 DNA is TGTGCCAGTAGTATAGGAGTGGGTGAGCAGTTCTTC. Encoded protein: CASSIGVGEQFF.

This clonotype occurred many times. The chain uses TRBV27 and TRBJ2-7; 8 bases map to TRBD1. The junction had 9 bases not matched to a gene; V was cut back by 6 bases and J by 2 bases. The germline gives CDR1 MNHEY, CDR2 SMNVEV (reference sequence). This CDR3 spans 15 amino acids. In DNA form, the CDR3 reads TGTGCCAGCAGCATGACAGGGGATGGAGCCTACGAGCAGTACTTC. Translated: CASSMTGDGAYEQYF.

This clonotype was counted once. One junction end does not reproduce the germline sequence, and a read error may be involved. The gene calls are TRBV7-9 and TRBJ1-1; the D is unclear. Germline-derived CDR1 and CDR2 are SEHNR and FQNEAQ (reference sequence). The CDR3 is 13 residues long. CDR3 sequence reads: CAGSLVANTEAFF. CDR3 sequence (DNA): TGTGCCGGCAGCTTAGTTGCGAACACTGAAGCTTTCTTT.

There are many counts of this clonotype. The chain recombines TRBV6-5 with TRBJ2-3; 9 nucleotides agree with TRBD2. The J segment lost 1 base and the V segment lost 6 bases, leaving 11 bases of the junction unmatched. This CDR3 is 17 amino acids long. Germline V gives CDR1 MNHEY, CDR2 SVGAGI. The CDR3 coding sequence is TGTGCCAGCAGGTTGAGCGGGGGGACCTTTCGCACAGATACGCAGTATTTT. As protein: CASRLSGGTFRTDTQYF.

This chain uses TRBV19 with TRBJ2-7; 12 nucleotides match TRBD2. The J segment lost 5 bases and the V segment lost 7 bases, leaving 6 bases of the junction unmatched. CDR1 is LNHDA and CDR2 is SQIVND in the germline V gene (reference sequence). The CDR3 spans 14 residues. CDR3 sequence reads: CASKTSGGAHEQYF. The CDR3, as DNA: TGTGCCAGTAAGACTAGCGGGGGTGCTCACGAGCAGTACTTC. Filled out from reference TRBV19 and TRBJ2-7, the complete variable domain reads DGGITQSPKYLFRKEGQNVTLSCEQNLNHDAMYWYRQDPGQGLRLIYYSQIVNDFQKGDIAEGYSVSREKKESFPLTVTSAQKNPTAFYLCASKTSGGAHEQYFGPGTRLTVT.

A note on this clonotype: One base away lies a much larger clone, so this may be a sequencing read error. This sequence joins TRBV7-9 and TRBJ1-1; D is perhaps TRBD1 (5 bases). In germline, CDR1 is SEHNR, CDR2 FQNEAQ (reference sequence). This CDR3 has 15 amino acids. The CDR3 DNA follows: TGTGCCAGCAGCTTTCTTGCCGGGGCGAACGCTGAAGCTTTCTTT. Translated, it gives CASSFLAGANAEAFF.

About this clonotype: A read error is possible here, since a much larger clone lies one base away. The chain has TRBV7-3 and TRBJ2-2; weak D call: TRBD1 (6 bases). The CDR3 sequence is 14 residues long. Per the germline V gene, CDR1 is SGHTA and CDR2 is FQGTGA. DNA for the CDR3: TGTGCCAGCAGCTTCGGACAGAGCACCGGGGAGCTGCTTTTT. It is translated as CASSFGQSTGELLF.

Remarks on this clonotype: It may be a read error: a sequence one base away is much more abundant. The chain uses TRBV6-2 or TRBV6-3 and TRBJ2-5; the D gene is possibly TRBD1 (7 bases). Germline V gives CDR1 MNHEY, CDR2 SVGEGT. The CDR3 extends over 14 amino acids. CDR3 in amino acids: CASGYLGGRETQCF. The CDR3 DNA reads as TGTGCCAGCGGGTACTTAGGGGGCCGGGAGACCCAGTGCTTC.

Of note for this clonotype: A junction boundary mismatches the germline segment, possibly from a read error. The V gene is TRBV7-8, the J gene TRBJ2-5, with 10 nucleotides matching TRBD2. The CDR3 extends over 16 amino acids. Germline V gives CDR1 SGHVS, CDR2 FQNEAQ. The CDR3 DNA follows: TGTGCCAGCAGCTTAGGATCTAGCGGGAGTCAAGAGGCCCAGTACTTC. Its protein is CASSLGSSGSQEAQYF.